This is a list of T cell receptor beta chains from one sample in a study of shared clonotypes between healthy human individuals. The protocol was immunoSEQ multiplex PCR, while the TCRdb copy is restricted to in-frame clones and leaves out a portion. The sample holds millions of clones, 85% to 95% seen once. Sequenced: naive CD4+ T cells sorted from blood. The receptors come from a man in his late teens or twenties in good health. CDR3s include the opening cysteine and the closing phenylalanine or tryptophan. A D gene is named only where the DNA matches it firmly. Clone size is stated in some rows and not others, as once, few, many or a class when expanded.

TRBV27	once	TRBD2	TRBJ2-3	CASSSSRSSGGATDTQYF	TGTGCCAGCAGTTCGTCAAGGTCTAGCGGGGGGGCCACAGATACGCAGTATTTT
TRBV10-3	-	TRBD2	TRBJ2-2	CAISRTSGSGDGELFF	TGTGCCATCAGTCGGACTAGCGGGAGCGGGGACGGGGAGCTGTTTTTT
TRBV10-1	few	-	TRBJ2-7	CASSIGRGWEQYF	TGCGCCAGCAGTATAGGCAGGGGCTGGGAGCAGTACTTC
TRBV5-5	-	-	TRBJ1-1	CASSLGAPAQAFF	TGTGCCAGCAGCTTGGGGGCCCCTGCCCAAGCTTTCTTT
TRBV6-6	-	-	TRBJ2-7	CASSYNTGEQYF	TGTGCCAGCAGTTACAATACCGGTGAGCAGTACTTC
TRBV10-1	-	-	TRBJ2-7	CASLFGTPRGEQYF	TGCGCCAGCCTTTTCGGGACCCCCCGCGGCGAGCAGTACTTC
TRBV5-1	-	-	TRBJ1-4	CASHLGGSANEKLFF	TGCGCCAGCCACCTCGGGGGTTCAGCTAATGAAAAACTGTTTTTT
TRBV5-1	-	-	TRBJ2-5	CASSLMTGQETQYF	TGCGCCAGCAGCTTGATGACAGGACAAGAGACCCAGTACTTC
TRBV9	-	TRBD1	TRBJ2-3	CASSEGQGWGDTQYF	TGTGCCAGCAGCGAGGGACAGGGCTGGGGAGATACGCAGTATTTT
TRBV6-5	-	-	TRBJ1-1	CASSSGGVITEAFF	TGTGCCAGCAGCTCCGGCGGGGTGATTACTGAAGCTTTCTTT
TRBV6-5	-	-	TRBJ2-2	CASSSRSPGELFF	TGTGCCAGCAGTTCGCGGTCCCCCGGGGAGCTGTTTTTT
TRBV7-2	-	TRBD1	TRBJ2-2	CASSPGTGVPGELFF	TGTGCCAGCAGCCCCGGGACAGGGGTCCCCGGGGAGCTGTTTTTT
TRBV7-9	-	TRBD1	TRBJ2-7	CASSQTGFEQYF	TGTGCCAGCAGCCAGACAGGGTTCGAGCAGTACTTC
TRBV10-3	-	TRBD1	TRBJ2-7	CAIGQDPYEQYF	TGTGCCATCGGACAGGACCCGTACGAGCAGTACTTC
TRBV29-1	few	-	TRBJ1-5	CSVRDGNDQPQHF	TGCAGCGTCAGAGACGGTAACGATCAGCCCCAGCATTTT
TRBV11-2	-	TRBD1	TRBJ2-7	CASSLGDRWSEQYF	TGTGCCAGCAGCCTGGGGGACAGGTGGTCCGAGCAGTACTTC
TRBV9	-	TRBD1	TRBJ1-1	CASSVGQGNTEAFF	TGTGCCAGCAGCGTCGGACAGGGGAACACTGAAGCTTTCTTT
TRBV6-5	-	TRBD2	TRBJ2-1	CASSYSVASGEQFF	TGTGCCAGCAGTTACTCGGTCGCTAGCGGTGAGCAGTTCTTC
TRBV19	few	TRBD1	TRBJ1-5	CASTMTGAGQPQHF	TGTGCCAGCACGATGACAGGGGCCGGGCAGCCCCAGCATTTT
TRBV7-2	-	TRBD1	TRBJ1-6	CASKGGQGHSPLHF	TGTGCCAGCAAGGGAGGACAGGGCCATTCACCCCTCCACTTT
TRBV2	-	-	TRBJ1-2	CASRSFYGYTF	TGTGCCAGCCGGAGTTTCTATGGCTACACCTTC
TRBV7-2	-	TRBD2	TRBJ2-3	CASSLGLAGGPTDTQYF	TGTGCCAGCAGCTTAGGACTAGCGGGAGGGCCGACAGATACGCAGTATTTT
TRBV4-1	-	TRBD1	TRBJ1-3	CASSQGQGLDTIYF	TGCGCCAGCAGCCAGGGACAGGGTTTAGACACCATATATTTT
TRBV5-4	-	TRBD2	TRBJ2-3	CASSRTSGSTDTQYF	TGTGCCAGCAGCAGGACTAGCGGGAGCACAGATACGCAGTATTTT
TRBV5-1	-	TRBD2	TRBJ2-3	CASSEGTSPSSTDTQYF	TGCGCCAGCAGCGAGGGGACTAGTCCCTCTAGCACAGATACGCAGTATTTT
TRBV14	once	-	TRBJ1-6	CASSQGFEGVSPLHF	TGTGCCAGCAGCCAAGGTTTTGAAGGGGTTTCACCCCTCCACTTT
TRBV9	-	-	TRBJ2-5	CASSAYSGIEETQYF	TGTGCCAGCAGCGCTTATAGCGGAATTGAAGAGACCCAGTACTTC
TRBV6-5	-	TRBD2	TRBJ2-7	CASQTSEKREQYF	TGTGCCAGCCAGACTAGCGAAAAACGGGAGCAGTACTTC
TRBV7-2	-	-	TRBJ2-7	CASSLAGSYEQYF	TGTGCCAGCAGCTTAGCGGGCTCCTACGAGCAGTACTTC
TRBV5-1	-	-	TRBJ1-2	CASSLRPGALVTGNYGYTF	TGCGCCAGCAGTCTTAGACCCGGGGCTCTAGTCACGGGGAACTATGGCTACACCTTC
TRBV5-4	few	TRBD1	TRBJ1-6	CASSLFNQGASPLHF	TGTGCCAGCAGCTTGTTTAATCAGGGGGCTTCACCCCTCCACTTT